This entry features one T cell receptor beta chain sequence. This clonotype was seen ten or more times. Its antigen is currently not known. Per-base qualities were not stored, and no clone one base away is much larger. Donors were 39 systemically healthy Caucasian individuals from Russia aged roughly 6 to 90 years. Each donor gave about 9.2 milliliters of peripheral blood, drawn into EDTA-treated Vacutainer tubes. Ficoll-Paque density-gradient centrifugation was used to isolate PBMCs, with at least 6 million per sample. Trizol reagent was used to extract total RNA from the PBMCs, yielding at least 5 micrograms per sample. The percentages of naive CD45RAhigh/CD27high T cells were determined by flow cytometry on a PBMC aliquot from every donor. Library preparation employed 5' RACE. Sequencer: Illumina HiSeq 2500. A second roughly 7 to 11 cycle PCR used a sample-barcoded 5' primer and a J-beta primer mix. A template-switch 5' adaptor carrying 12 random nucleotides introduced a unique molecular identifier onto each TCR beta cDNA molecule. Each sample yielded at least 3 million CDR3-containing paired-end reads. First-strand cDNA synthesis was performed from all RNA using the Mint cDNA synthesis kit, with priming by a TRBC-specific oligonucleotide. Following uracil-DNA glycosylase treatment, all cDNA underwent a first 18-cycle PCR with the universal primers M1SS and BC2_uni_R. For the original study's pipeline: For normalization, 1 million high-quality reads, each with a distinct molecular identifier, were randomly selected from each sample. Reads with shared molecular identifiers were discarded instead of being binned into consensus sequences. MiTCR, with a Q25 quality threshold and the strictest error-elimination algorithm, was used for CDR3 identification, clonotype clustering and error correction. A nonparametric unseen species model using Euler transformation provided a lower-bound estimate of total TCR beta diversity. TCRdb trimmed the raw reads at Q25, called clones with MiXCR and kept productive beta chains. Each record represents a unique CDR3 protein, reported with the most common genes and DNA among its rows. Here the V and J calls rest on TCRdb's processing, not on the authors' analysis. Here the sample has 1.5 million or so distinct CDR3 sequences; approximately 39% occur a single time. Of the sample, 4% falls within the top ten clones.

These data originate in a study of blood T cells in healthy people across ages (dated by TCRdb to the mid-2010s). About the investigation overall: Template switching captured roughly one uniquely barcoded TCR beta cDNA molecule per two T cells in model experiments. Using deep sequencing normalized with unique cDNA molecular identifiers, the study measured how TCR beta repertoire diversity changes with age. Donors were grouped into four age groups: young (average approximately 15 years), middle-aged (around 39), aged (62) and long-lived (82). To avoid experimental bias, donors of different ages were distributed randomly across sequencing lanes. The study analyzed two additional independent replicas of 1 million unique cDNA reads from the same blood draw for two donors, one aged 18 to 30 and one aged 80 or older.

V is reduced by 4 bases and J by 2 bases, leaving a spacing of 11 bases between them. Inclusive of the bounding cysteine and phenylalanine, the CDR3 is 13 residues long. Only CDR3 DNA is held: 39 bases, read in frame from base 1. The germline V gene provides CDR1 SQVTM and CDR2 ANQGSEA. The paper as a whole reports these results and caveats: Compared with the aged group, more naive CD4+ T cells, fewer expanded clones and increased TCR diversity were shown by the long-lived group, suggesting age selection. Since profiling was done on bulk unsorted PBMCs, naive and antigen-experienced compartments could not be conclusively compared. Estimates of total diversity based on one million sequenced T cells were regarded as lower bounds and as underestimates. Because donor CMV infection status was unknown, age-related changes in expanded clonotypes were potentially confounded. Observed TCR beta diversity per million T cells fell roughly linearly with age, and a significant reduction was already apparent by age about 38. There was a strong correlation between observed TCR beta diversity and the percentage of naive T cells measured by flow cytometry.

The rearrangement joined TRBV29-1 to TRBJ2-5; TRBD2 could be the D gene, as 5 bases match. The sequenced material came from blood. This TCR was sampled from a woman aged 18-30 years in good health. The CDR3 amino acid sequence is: CSVGGVTQETQYF. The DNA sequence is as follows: TGCAGCGTTGGGGGAGTTACTCAAGAGACCCAGTACTTC.